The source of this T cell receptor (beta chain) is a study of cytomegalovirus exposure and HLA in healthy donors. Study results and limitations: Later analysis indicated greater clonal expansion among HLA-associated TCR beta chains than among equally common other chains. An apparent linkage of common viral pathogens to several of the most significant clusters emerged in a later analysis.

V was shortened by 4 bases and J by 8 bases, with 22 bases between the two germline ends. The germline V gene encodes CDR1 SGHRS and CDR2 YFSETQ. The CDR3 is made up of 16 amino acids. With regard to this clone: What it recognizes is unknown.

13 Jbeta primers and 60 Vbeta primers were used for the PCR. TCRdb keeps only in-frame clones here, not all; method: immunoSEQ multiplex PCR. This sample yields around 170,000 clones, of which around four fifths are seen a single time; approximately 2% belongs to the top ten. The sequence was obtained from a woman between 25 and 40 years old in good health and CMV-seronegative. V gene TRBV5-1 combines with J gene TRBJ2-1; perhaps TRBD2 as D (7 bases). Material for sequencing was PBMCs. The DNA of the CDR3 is TGCGCCAGCAGCCCGCTAAGTGGGGGGGCTGTCGATGAGCAGTTCTTC. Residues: CASSPLSGGAVDEQFF.